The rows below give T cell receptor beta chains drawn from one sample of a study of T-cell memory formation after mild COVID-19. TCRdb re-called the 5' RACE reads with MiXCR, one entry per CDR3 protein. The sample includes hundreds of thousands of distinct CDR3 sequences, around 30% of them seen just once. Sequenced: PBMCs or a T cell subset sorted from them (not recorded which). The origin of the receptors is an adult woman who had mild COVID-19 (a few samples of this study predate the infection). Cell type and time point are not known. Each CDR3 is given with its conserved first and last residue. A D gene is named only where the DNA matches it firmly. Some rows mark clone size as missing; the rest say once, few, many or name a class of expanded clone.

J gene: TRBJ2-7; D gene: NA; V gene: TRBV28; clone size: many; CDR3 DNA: TGTGCCAGCAGTTTACCCTCGTTAAGGGCGAGGGACTACGAGCAGTACTTC; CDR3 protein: CASSLPSLRARDYEQYF
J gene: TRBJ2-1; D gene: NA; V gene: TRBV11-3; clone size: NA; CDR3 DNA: TGTGCCAGCAGCTCCGGGACTTCGAGGGAGCAGTTCTTC; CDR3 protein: CASSSGTSREQFF
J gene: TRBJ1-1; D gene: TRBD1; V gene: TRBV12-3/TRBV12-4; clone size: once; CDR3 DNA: TGTGCCAGCAGTGGGACAGGGGCGAACACTGAAGCTTTCTTT; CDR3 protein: CASSGTGANTEAFF
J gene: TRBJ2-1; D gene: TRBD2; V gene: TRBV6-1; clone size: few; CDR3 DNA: TGTGCCAGCAGTACCTCTAGCGGGAGAATGTGGGGTGAGCAGTTCTTC; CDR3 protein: CASSTSSGRMWGEQFF
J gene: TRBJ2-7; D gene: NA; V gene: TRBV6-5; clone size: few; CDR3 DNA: TGTGCCAGCTGGGACAAAATCGCCTACGAGCAGTACTTC; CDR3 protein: CASWDKIAYEQYF
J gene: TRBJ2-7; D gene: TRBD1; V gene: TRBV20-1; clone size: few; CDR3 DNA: TGCAGTGCTCCCGGGACAGGGGACTACGAGCAGTACTTC; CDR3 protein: CSAPGTGDYEQYF
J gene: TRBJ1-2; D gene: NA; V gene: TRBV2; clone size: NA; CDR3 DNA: TGTGCCAGCAGTGTCTACAACTATGGCTACACCTTC; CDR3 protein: CASSVYNYGYTF
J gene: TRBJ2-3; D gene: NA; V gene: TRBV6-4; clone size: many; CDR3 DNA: TGTGCCAGCAGTGAGGGGACAGATACGCAGTATTTT; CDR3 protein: CASSEGTDTQYF
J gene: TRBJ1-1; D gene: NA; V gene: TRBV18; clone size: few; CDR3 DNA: TGTGCCAGCTCTCCCCGGCGGGGCGATGGCACTGAAGCTTTCTTT; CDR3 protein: CASSPRRGDGTEAFF
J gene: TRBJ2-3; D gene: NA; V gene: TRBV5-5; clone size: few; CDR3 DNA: TGTGCCAGCAGTTCCCTGAGAGCTAGCGACCAGGGAGGAGGAGATACGCAGTATTTT; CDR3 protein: CASSSLRASDQGGGDTQYF
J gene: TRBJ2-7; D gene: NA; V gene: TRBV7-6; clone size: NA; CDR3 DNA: TGTGCCAGCAGCTTAGGGGAGAGACCCTACGAGCAGTACTTC; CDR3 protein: CASSLGERPYEQYF
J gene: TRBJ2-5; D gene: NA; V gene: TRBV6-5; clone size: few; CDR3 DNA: TGTGCCAGCAGTTACTCGTGGGAAGAGACCCAGTACTTC; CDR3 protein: CASSYSWEETQYF
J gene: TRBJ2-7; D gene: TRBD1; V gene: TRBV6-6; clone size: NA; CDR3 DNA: TGTGCCAGCAGTTACTTCCAATTGGGACAGCCGAACTACGAGCAGTACTTC; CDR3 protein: CASSYFQLGQPNYEQYF
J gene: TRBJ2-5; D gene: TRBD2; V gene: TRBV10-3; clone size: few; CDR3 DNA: TGTGCCATCAGTGGACTGACTAGCGGGGGCCAAGAGACCCAGTACTTC; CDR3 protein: CAISGLTSGGQETQYF
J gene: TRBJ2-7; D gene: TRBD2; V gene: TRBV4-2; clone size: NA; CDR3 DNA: TGTGCCAGCAGCCAACGGCTAGCGGGACACGAGCAGTACTTC; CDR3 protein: CASSQRLAGHEQYF
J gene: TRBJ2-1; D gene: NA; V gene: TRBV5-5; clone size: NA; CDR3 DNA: TGTGCCAGCAGCTCGCTCAGCGATGAGCAGTTCTTC; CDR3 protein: CASSSLSDEQFF
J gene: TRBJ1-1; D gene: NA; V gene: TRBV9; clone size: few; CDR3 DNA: TGTGCCAGCAGCCCCGACGGGACCACTGAAGCTTTCTTT; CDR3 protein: CASSPDGTTEAFF
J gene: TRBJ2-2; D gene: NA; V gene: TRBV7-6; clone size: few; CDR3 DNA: TGTGCCATCAGGGGAGGCACCGGGGAGCTGTTTTTT; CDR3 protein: CAIRGGTGELFF
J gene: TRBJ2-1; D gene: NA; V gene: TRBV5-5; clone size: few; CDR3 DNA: TGTGCCAGCAGCTTGGGGAACTCCTACAATGAGCAGTTCTTC; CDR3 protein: CASSLGNSYNEQFF
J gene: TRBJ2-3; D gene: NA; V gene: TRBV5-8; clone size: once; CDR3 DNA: TGTGCCAGCAGCCCCCACCGGTTACGTAGCACAGATACGCAGTATTTT; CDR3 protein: CASSPHRLRSTDTQYF
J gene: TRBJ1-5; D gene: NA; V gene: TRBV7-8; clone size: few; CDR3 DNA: TGTGCCAGCAGCTTTGACGCGAGTCAGCCCCAGCATTTT; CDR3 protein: CASSFDASQPQHF
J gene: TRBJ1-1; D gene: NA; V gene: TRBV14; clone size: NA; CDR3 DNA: TGTGCCAGCAGCCAAACACGAGTGGAAGCTTTCTTT; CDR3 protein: CASSQTRVEAFF
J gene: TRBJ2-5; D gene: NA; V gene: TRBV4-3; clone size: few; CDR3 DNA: TGCGCCAGCAGCCAAGATGAAGGGCGGGAGACCCAGTACTTC; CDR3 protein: CASSQDEGRETQYF
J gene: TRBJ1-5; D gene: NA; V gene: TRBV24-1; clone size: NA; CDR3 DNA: TGTGCCACCAGTGATGGGGGATTTAGCAATCAGCCCCAGCATTTT; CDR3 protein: CATSDGGFSNQPQHF
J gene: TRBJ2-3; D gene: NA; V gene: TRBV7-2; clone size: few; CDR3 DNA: TGTGCCAGCAGCTTTCCGGACTACCCTAGCACAGATACGCAGTATTTT; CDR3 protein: CASSFPDYPSTDTQYF
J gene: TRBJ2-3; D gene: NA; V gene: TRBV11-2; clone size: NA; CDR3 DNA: TGTGCCAGCAGCTTTAGTCCAAGCGCACACACAGATACGCAGTATTTT; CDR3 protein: CASSFSPSAHTDTQYF
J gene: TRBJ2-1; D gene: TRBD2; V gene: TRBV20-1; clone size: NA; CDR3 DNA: TGCAGTGCTGGGTGGGAGGGCCAGTTCTTC; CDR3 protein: CSAGWEGQFF
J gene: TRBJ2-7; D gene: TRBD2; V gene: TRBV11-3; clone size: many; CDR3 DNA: TGTGCCAGCAGCTTAGACGGGCGGGAGGGGGACAACGAGCAGTACTTC; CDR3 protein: CASSLDGREGDNEQYF
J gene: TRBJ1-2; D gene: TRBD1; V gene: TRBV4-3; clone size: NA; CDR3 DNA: TGCGCCAGCAGCGCCGGGACAGGAGACTTTCGCTACACCTTC; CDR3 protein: CASSAGTGDFRYTF
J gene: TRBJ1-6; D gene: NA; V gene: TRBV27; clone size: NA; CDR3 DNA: TGTGCCAGCAACGGGGGCCCAAATTCACCCCTCCACTTT; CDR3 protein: CASNGGPNSPLHF
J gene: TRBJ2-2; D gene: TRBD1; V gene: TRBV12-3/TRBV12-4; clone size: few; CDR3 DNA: TGTGCCAGCAGTCTAAGGGGGCGCCGGGAGCTGTTTTTT; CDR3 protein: CASSLRGRRELFF
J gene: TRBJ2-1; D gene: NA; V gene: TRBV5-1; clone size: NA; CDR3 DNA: TGCGCCAGCAGCTTGGGGGACTGGACGAATGAGCAGTTCTTC; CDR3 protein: CASSLGDWTNEQFF
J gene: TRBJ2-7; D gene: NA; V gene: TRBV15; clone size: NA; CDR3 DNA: TGTGCCACCAGCAGATTAGCACAGGGTTACGAGCAGTACTTC; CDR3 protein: CATSRLAQGYEQYF
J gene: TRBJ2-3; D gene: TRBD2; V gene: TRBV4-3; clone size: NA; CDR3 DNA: TGCGCCAGCAGCCAAGTCACTAGCGGGCCGACAGATACGCAGTATTTT; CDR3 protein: CASSQVTSGPTDTQYF
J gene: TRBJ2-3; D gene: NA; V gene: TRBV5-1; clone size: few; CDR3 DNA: TGCGCCAGCAGCTTGGACAGAAAGATCACAGATACGCAGTATTTT; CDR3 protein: CASSLDRKITDTQYF
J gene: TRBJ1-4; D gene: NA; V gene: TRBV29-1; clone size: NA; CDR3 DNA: TGCAGCGCGCCGACCCCGGGGGAAAAACTGTTTTTT; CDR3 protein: CSAPTPGEKLFF
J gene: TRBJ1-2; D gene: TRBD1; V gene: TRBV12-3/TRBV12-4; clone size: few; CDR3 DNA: TGTGCCAGCAGCACCCGGGACAGGGACCCGGTAGGCTACACCTTC; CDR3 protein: CASSTRDRDPVGYTF
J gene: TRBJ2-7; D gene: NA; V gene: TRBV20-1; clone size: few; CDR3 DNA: TGCAGTGCTAGAGACATACGAGTAGCGGACACTCAAAAAGTTCCCTACGAGCAGTACTTC; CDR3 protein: CSARDIRVADTQKVPYEQYF
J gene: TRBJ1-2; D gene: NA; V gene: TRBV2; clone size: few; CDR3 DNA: TGTGCCAGCAGTGGGCTACACCCCGTAACAGGCTACACCTTC; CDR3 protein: CASSGLHPVTGYTF
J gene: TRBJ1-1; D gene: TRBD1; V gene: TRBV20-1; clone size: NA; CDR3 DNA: TGCAGTGCTAGAGTGACAGGGAGTGACACTGAAGCTTTCTTT; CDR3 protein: CSARVTGSDTEAFF
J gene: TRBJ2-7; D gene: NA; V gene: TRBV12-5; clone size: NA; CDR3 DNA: TGTGCTAGTGGTTTGGTACGGGCAGGCGGAGCCCCCTACGAGCAGTACTTC; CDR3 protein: CASGLVRAGGAPYEQYF
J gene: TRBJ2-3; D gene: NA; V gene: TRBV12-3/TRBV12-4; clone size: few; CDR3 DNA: TGTGCCAGCAAGGACGGCCGACTCTCGTATTTT; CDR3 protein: CASKDGRLSYF
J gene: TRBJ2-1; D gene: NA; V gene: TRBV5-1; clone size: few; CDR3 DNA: TGCGCCAGCAGCTCCGGGACGCCGAACAATGAGCAGTTCTTC; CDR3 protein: CASSSGTPNNEQFF